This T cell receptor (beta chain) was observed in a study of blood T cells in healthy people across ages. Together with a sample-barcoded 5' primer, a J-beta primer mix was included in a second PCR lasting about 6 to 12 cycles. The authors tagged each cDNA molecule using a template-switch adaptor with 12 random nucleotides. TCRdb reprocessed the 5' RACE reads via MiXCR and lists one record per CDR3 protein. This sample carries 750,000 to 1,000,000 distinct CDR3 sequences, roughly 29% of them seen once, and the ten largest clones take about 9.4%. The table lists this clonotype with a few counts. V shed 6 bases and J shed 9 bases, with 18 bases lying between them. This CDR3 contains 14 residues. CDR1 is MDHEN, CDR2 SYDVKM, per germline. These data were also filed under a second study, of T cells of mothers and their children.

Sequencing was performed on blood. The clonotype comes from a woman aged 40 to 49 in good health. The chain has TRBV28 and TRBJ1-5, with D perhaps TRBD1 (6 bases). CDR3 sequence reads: CASSLTGPEGPQHF. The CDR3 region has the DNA TGTGCCAGCAGCCTTACAGGGCCAGAGGGGCCCCAGCATTTT.